The 7 T cell receptor beta chains below come from one sample, sequenced in a study of T cell responses to AZD1222 COVID-19 vaccine. Clones were read by immunoSEQ multiplex PCR, and TCRdb kept only the in-frame ones, dropping some. The sample holds about 110,000 clones, about 86% seen once. This specimen was peripheral blood, taken on day 0 of AZD1222 vaccination. The origin of the receptors is an adult in good health.

The chain links TRBV10-2 to TRBJ2-1, with 11 nucleotides matching TRBD2. Per germline, CDR1 WSHSY and CDR2 SAAADI. V lost 5 bases to trimming and J lost 4 bases; unmatched junction nucleotides: 4. The CDR3 sequence is 15 residues long. The CDR3 DNA follows: TGCGCCAGCAGTTCCGGGACTAGCGGATACAATGAGCAGTTCTTC. This encodes CASSSGTSGYNEQFF.

The genes are TRBV19 and TRBJ1-1, with 8 bases fitting TRBD1. This CDR3 comprises 18 residues. Germline V gene sequence: CDR1 LNHDA, CDR2 SQIVND (reference sequence). V shed 5 bases, J shed 1 base, and the junction held 15 bases outside the gene matches. CDR3 region: CASSRRPGQAFGNTEAFF. The CDR3 nucleotides read TGTGCCAGTAGTCGACGTCCGGGACAGGCCTTCGGGAACACTGAAGCTTTCTTT.

The rearrangement joins TRBV18 to TRBJ1-2; D unresolved. The CDR3 covers 15 residues. V shed 2 bases and J shed 6 bases, with 16 bases lying between them. From germline, CDR1 is KGHSH and CDR2 LQKENI. The DNA of the CDR3 is TGTGCCAGCTCACCAACCCGGTCGCTCCAGGATGGCTACACCTTC. It yields the protein CASSPTRSLQDGYTF.

This chain links TRBV2 with TRBJ1-6, with a possible D match to TRBD1 (6 bases). From germline, CDR1 is SNHLY and CDR2 FYNNEI. V was clipped by 11 bases and J by 7 bases, with 15 bases between them. The CDR3 totals 13 residues. CDR3 DNA sequence: TGTGCCGGGGGGCGTGGTTTGAATTCACCCCTCCACTTT. It specifies CAGGRGLNSPLHF.

The V and J genes are TRBV4-1 and TRBJ1-4; D gene uncertain. Germline V gene sequence: CDR1 MGHRA, CDR2 YSYEKL. V lost 4 bases, J lost 6 bases, and 21 bases lay in between. The CDR3 sequence is 17 residues long. The CDR3 region has the DNA TGCGCCAGCAGCCGTGCTGCTGAACAGTCGACATATGAAAAACTGTTTTTT. Amino acid sequence: CASSRAAEQSTYEKLFF.

The chain recombines TRBV5-5 with TRBJ1-5, with no clear D. Germline V CDR1 and CDR2: SGHKS, YYEKEE (reference sequence). The CDR3 is 15 amino acids. Trimming took 8 bases from V and 7 from J, leaving 22 bases between them. Here the CDR3 DNA reads TGTGCCAGTCGAAACCGCAAGGAGGGCCGGCAGCCCCAGCATTTT. Translated, it gives CASRNRKEGRQPQHF. Drawing the rest from reference TRBV5-5 and TRBJ1-5, the complete variable domain is DAGVTQSPTHLIKTRGQQVTLRCSPISGHKSVSWYQQVLGQGPQFIFQYYEKEERGRGNFPDRFSARQFPNYSSELNVNALLLGDSALYLCASRNRKEGRQPQHFGDGTRLSIL.

This clone appeared a single time. The chain links TRBV19 to TRBJ1-2; 9 nucleotides match TRBD1. Germline CDR1 is LNHDA and CDR2 is SQIVND (reference sequence). The J segment lost 0 bases and the V segment lost 7 bases, leaving 12 bases of the junction unmatched. The CDR3 totals 17 residues. The CDR3 DNA follows: TGTGCCAGTATGCCGGGACAGGGATACGGGACTAACTATGGCTACACCTTC. It specifies CASMPGQGYGTNYGYTF.